These T cell receptor beta chains were read from a single sample in a study of T cell repertoires in cytomegalovirus infection. MiXCR was run by TCRdb on the reads, yielding one entry per CDR3 protein. The top ten clones hold around 2.8% of a sample with around 740,000 distinct CDR3 sequences, 35% to 40% of them seen once. Sequencing used PBMCs. These TCRs come from a human donor in good health (CMV status not recorded). Some clones in this sample may be carry-over from other donors' samples. Each CDR3 is given with its conserved first and last residue. The D gene is left open where the match is weak.

TRBJ2-1,16,TRBV20-1,NA,CSARDPTGRFKNEQFF
TRBJ1-1,13,TRBV15,NA,CATMAARKGEAFF
TRBJ2-2,18,TRBV7-9,TRBD2,CASSRFPELAGVAGELFF
TRBJ1-1,14,TRBV29-1,NA,CSVVSWPPNTEAFF
TRBJ2-1,17,TRBV7-2,NA,CASSLTRADRRDNEQFF
TRBJ2-1,17,TRBV5-4,TRBD2,CASSLIAGGPRTKEQFF
TRBJ1-2,15,TRBV19,NA,CASSNPGRTNYGYTF
TRBJ1-3,16,TRBV18,NA,CASSPQTGSSGNTIYF
TRBJ1-5,15,TRBV10-2,TRBD1,CASSEPGTGNQPQHF
TRBJ1-6,15,TRBV7-9,NA,CASSKQDGGQAPLHF
TRBJ1-5,15,TRBV19,NA,CASSIVASTNQPQHF
TRBJ2-3,17,TRBV15,NA,CATSSFPRRTSTDTQYF
TRBJ1-6,15,TRBV12-3/TRBV12-4,TRBD1,CASTLGQAYNSPLHF
TRBJ2-1,12,TRBV4-1,NA,CASSSGVFKQIF
TRBJ1-4,15,TRBV28,TRBD1,CASRNRGTTNEKLFF
TRBJ1-6,14,TRBV27,TRBD1,CASRRGQADSPLHF
TRBJ1-2,15,TRBV5-5,NA,CASRTQGRSNYGYTF
TRBJ2-5,15,TRBV12-3/TRBV12-4,TRBD1,CASSRRTGGSETQYF
TRBJ2-1,15,TRBV7-6,TRBD2,CASAIAGVSGNEQFF
TRBJ2-7,16,TRBV18,TRBD1,CASSPRDRGNTYEQYF
TRBJ1-6,16,TRBV5-6,NA,CASSFGGGADNSPLHF
TRBJ2-2,14,TRBV6-5,TRBD1,CASSAGTVPVDLFF
TRBJ1-4,16,TRBV28,NA,CASSPTQGAANEKLFF
TRBJ1-3,16,TRBV6-5,NA,CASSYSRHNSGNTIYF
TRBJ2-1,14,TRBV6-1,TRBD2,CASMTSGSYNEQFF
TRBJ1-1,15,TRBV6-6,NA,CASSYSRGVVPEAFF
TRBJ2-1,14,TRBV6-5,NA,CASSPPGQSREQFF
TRBJ1-5,13,TRBV7-8,NA,CASSLEVYQPQHF
TRBJ2-1,14,TRBV11-2,TRBD2,CASSSPSGDNEQFF
TRBJ2-5,16,TRBV19,NA,CASSIAGTHIGETQYF
TRBJ1-1,15,TRBV4-2,NA,CASSQDGGYYTEAFF
TRBJ1-2,13,TRBV4-1,NA,CASSQVAGLGYTF
TRBJ2-3,14,TRBV6-4,NA,CASRRQASTDTQYF
TRBJ2-1,13,TRBV28,NA,CASSRPVFGEQFF
TRBJ1-1,15,TRBV10-2,NA,CASSAGGGRNTEAFF
TRBJ2-3,16,TRBV28,TRBD2,CASSFFGLAGGDTQYF